Following are 29 T cell receptor beta chains from one sample sequenced in a study of T-cell memory formation after mild COVID-19. TCRdb called the 5' RACE reads again in MiXCR, with one record for every CDR3 protein. The data show 350,000 to 400,000 distinct CDR3 sequences, under 15% seen once. The sequencing input was PBMCs or a T cell subset sorted from them (not recorded which). The receptors were sampled from a man aged 18 to 30 who had mild COVID-19 (a few samples of this study predate the infection). Cell type and time point are not known.

In the case of this clonotype: One base away lies a much larger clone, so this may be a sequencing read error. V is TRBV6-5 and J is TRBJ2-3, with TRBD2 identical over 9 bases. This CDR3 comprises 18 residues. Germline V CDR1 and CDR2: MNHEY, SVGAGI. V lost 0 bases and J lost 1; bases outside the gene matches: 8. CDR3 amino acids: CASSYSLLAGGRTDTQYF. The CDR3 nucleotides read TGTGCCAGCAGTTACTCACTCTTGGCGGGGGGGCGCACAGATACGCAGTATTTT.

This clonotype appeared a few times. The chain has TRBV5-1 and TRBJ2-5; D remains ambiguous. Trimming removed 2 bases at V and 2 bases at J, with 13 bases between. Germline V gives CDR1 SGHRS, CDR2 YFSETQ. The CDR3 totals 15 residues. CDR3 protein: CASSFPQALQETQYF. CDR3 sequence (DNA): TGCGCCAGCAGCTTTCCCCAGGCCTTACAAGAGACCCAGTACTTC.

This clonotype was seen ten or more times. V and J are TRBV20-1 and TRBJ2-1; 11 bases line up with TRBD2. CDR3 size: 15 residues. Germline V gene sequence: CDR1 DFQATT, CDR2 SNEGSKA (reference sequence). With V trimmed by 5 bases and J by 8 bases, 11 bases remained unmatched. The CDR3 region is CSALLAGGLSHEQFF. DNA for the CDR3: TGCAGTGCTCTCCTAGCGGGGGGACTAAGTCATGAGCAGTTCTTC.

The V and J genes are TRBV5-4 and TRBJ1-2; the D gene is possibly TRBD1 (6 bases). Germline CDR1 SGHNT, CDR2 YYREEE (reference sequence). The CDR3 runs to 13 residues. V was clipped by 3 bases and J by 7 bases, with 13 bases between them. The CDR3 DNA is TGTGCCAGCAGCTCTACAGGGCGACGTGGCTACACCTTC. Residues: CASSSTGRRGYTF.

This clonotype occurred many times. The V and J genes are TRBV29-1 and TRBJ1-1, with D maybe TRBD1 (6 bases). The ends were cut back, 4 bases at V and 0 bases at J, with 24 bases in the middle. The CDR3 is made up of 18 amino acids. Germline V gives CDR1 SQVTM, CDR2 ANQGSEA. CDR3 in amino acids: CSVGGGHLGTRVNTEAFF. DNA for the CDR3: TGCAGCGTTGGTGGGGGACATTTGGGCACCAGGGTGAACACTGAAGCTTTCTTT.

This clonotype has just a few counts. The rearrangement uses TRBV6-2 or TRBV6-3 and TRBJ1-1; D uncertain. Germline V gene data show CDR1 as MNHEY and CDR2 as SVGEGT. The CDR3 contains 16 residues. Trimming removed 6 bases at V and 4 bases at J, with 21 bases between. CDR3 sequence: CASSQVREASVTEAFF. Written as DNA, the CDR3 is TGTGCCAGCAGCCAAGTCCGGGAGGCGAGCGTCACTGAAGCTTTCTTT.

CDR3 sequence (DNA): TGTGCCAGCAGCTCCTGGGGGGGCCCGCAGTATTTT. Amino acid sequence: CASSSWGGPQYF. The chain has TRBV13 and TRBJ2-3; a possible D gene is TRBD2 (7 bases). Per the germline V gene, CDR1 is PRHDT and CDR2 is FYEKMQ (reference sequence). V was trimmed by 4 bases and J by 10 bases, leaving 12 bases between them. This CDR3 has 12 residues.

This clonotype was observed a handful of times. This chain links TRBV29-1 with TRBJ1-5, with a tentative D call TRBD1 (6 bases). There are 14 residues in the CDR3. V dropped 3 bases and J dropped 5 bases, with 14 bases sitting between them. Germline V gene lookup returns CDR1 SQVTM and CDR2 ANQGSEA. The CDR3 region has the DNA TGCAGCGTTGAGGTTACAGGGTACGATCAGCCCCAGCATTTT. Residues: CSVEVTGYDQPQHF.

V is TRBV29-1 and J is TRBJ2-7, with D perhaps assigned TRBD1 or TRBD2 (6 bases each). The germline CDR1 and CDR2 sequences are SQVTM and ANQGSEA. CDR3 length: 13 amino acids. Trimming stripped 7 bases from V and 5 bases from J, with 18 bases between. In nucleotides, the CDR3 is TGCAGCGCCCGACACGGGGGCCTAGACGAGCAGTACTTC. Translating it yields CSARHGGLDEQYF.

V usage is TRBV6-6 and J usage is TRBJ1-3, with 7 positions matching TRBD1. This CDR3 has 14 residues. Trimming took 5 bases from V and 2 from J; bases not matched to a gene: 3. Germline V gene data show CDR1 as MNHNY and CDR2 as SVGAGI (reference sequence). The CDR3 coding sequence is TGTGCCAGCAGTAACAGGGGTACTGGAAACACCATATATTTT. It is translated as CASSNRGTGNTIYF.

This clonotype was picked up a small number of times. The chain employs TRBV5-1 and TRBJ2-6; TRBD1 or TRBD2 may be the D gene (5 bases each). The CDR3 is 15 residues long. CDR1 and CDR2 (germline): SGHRS, YFSETQ. CDR3 sequence reads: CAGRDAPWGANVLTF. In DNA, the CDR3 is TGCGCTGGACGGGACGCTCCGTGGGGGGCCAACGTCCTGACTTTC.

The chain is built from TRBV20-1 and TRBJ2-7, with 9 nucleotides matching TRBD1. In germline, CDR1 is DFQATT, CDR2 SNEGSKA (reference sequence). The CDR3 covers 15 residues. V lost 2 bases and J lost 2; bases outside the gene matches: 7. This CDR3 is CSARSHGTGTYEQYF. CDR3 sequence (DNA): TGCAGTGCTAGAAGTCATGGGACAGGGACCTACGAGCAGTACTTC.

This clonotype has only a few counts. J is TRBJ1-6 and V is TRBV5-1; D perhaps matches TRBD1 (5 bases). This CDR3 spans 14 amino acids. Germline CDR1 reads SGHRS; CDR2 reads YFSETQ. Trimming shortened V by 5 bases and J by 7 bases, and 13 bases separated the two germline ends. CDR3 protein: CASSSGRINSPLHF. The CDR3, as DNA: TGCGCCAGCAGTTCGGGACGCATAAATTCACCCCTCCACTTT.

The chain links TRBV9 to TRBJ2-2; no firm D call. The CDR3 covers 16 residues. Germline V lookup: CDR1 SGDLS, CDR2 YYNGEE. V lost 4 bases to trimming and J lost 1 base, with 14 bases between them. The CDR3 nucleotides are TGTGCCAGCAGCCCCGGCCTGATTATGAACACCGGGGAGCTGTTTTTT. Protein product: CASSPGLIMNTGELFF.

J is TRBJ2-3 and V is TRBV9; 10 nucleotides match TRBD1. This CDR3 is 17 amino acids long. Trimming cost V 4 bases and J 2 bases; bases outside gene matches: 10. CDR1 and CDR2 from the germline V gene are SGDLS and YYNGEE. The CDR3 DNA reads as TGTGCCAGCAGCCCCACTTGGGGGACAGGGGACACAGATACGCAGTATTTT. Encoded protein: CASSPTWGTGDTDTQYF.

This clonotype was seen only a few times. CDR3 loop: CASSPVGTRWRETQYF. CDR3 DNA: TGCGCCAGCAGCCCGGTAGGGACTCGGTGGCGAGAGACCCAGTACTTC. The chain is built from TRBV5-1 and TRBJ2-5, with a possible D match to TRBD2 (6 bases). Germline CDR1 SGHRS, CDR2 YFSETQ. Between the trimmed V and J ends, which lost 4 bases and 4 bases, there was a span of 20 bases. The CDR3 is 16 residues long.

The J gene is TRBJ2-1, the V gene TRBV7-9, with 8 bases fitting TRBD2. In germline, CDR1 is SEHNR, CDR2 FQNEAQ (reference sequence). Trimming cost V 5 bases and J 6 bases; bases outside gene matches: 6. This CDR3 has 14 amino acids. The CDR3 protein is CASSRTSLPNEQFF. CDR3 bases: TGTGCCAGCAGCCGGACTAGCTTGCCCAATGAGCAGTTCTTC.

This chain joins TRBV5-1 and TRBJ2-1; D is unclear. V was shortened by 4 bases and J by 0 bases, with 17 bases between the two germline ends. Germline V gene sequence: CDR1 SGHRS, CDR2 YFSETQ. This CDR3 has 17 amino acids. The chain's CDR3 is CASSQLRGSSSYNEQFF. Here the CDR3 DNA reads TGCGCCAGCAGCCAACTCCGCGGCAGTAGCTCCTACAATGAGCAGTTCTTC. Looking up the rest from reference TRBV5-1 and TRBJ2-1 gives the full variable domain: KAGVTQTPRYLIKTRGQQVTLSCSPISGHRSVSWYQQTPGQGLQFLFEYFSETQRNKGNFPGRFSGRQFSNSRSEMNVSTLELGDSALYLCASSQLRGSSSYNEQFFGPGTRLTVL.

The chain carries TRBV6-1 and TRBJ2-1, with D possibly being TRBD2 (6 bases). From germline, CDR1 is MNHNS and CDR2 SASEGT. The CDR3 has 14 amino acids. Trimming left V 2 bases short and J 10 bases short, with 15 bases between. The CDR3 DNA follows: TGTGCCAGCAGTGAACTGGGGGGTCTGGGAGAGCAGTTCTTC. This encodes CASSELGGLGEQFF.

This clonotype occurred once. This chain links TRBV6-2 or TRBV6-3 with TRBJ2-7; D is ambiguous. This CDR3 spans 14 amino acids. Germline assignment: CDR1 MNHEY and CDR2 SVGEGT. V was shortened by 0 bases and J by 3 bases, with 9 bases between the two germline ends. CDR3 DNA sequence: TGTGCCAGCAGTTACTCAGGGCGCTTCTACGAGCAGTACTTC. Its translation is CASSYSGRFYEQYF.

J is TRBJ2-1 and V is TRBV7-9, with 10 bases aligning to TRBD1. The germline CDR1 and CDR2 sequences are SEHNR and FQNEAQ (reference sequence). After removal of 7 bases from V and 6 bases from J, the junction contained 12 bases not matched to a gene. The CDR3 length is 16 residues. CDR3 bases: TGTGCCAGCACCCCTGTGTTATGGGACAGGGGCAATGAGCAGTTCTTC. Its protein product is CASTPVLWDRGNEQFF.

Only a few counts were recorded for this clonotype. The chain is built from TRBV5-1 and TRBJ1-4, with 7 bases identical to TRBD1. The CDR3 runs 16 residues. V was pared by 2 bases and J by 8 bases, with 12 bases of the junction left unmatched. Per the germline V gene, CDR1 is SGHRS and CDR2 is YFSETQ. CDR3: CASSLGPTGAEEKLFF. CDR3 nucleotides: TGCGCCAGCAGCTTAGGACCCACAGGGGCCGAAGAAAAACTGTTTTTT.

This clonotype was counted between two and nine times. CDR3 DNA: TGTGCCAGCAGTTTATCGTTGGGGGGGGCCAACGTCCTGACTTTC. Its translation: CASSLSLGGANVLTF. This chain joins TRBV27 and TRBJ2-6; D remains unclear. Trimming pared 0 bases from V and 4 bases from J, leaving 7 bases between. This CDR3 is 15 amino acids long. Germline V gives CDR1 MNHEY, CDR2 SMNVEV (reference sequence).

This clonotype came up many times. The rearrangement joins TRBV5-5 to TRBJ2-7, with 7 bases matching TRBD1. The J segment lost 3 bases and the V segment lost 4 bases, leaving 4 bases of the junction unmatched. The germline V gene encodes CDR1 SGHKS and CDR2 YYEKEE (reference sequence). This CDR3 contains 13 residues. The CDR3 here is CASSRDSYYEQYF. DNA of the CDR3: TGTGCCAGCAGCCGGGACAGCTACTACGAGCAGTACTTC.

This clonotype was detected ten times or more. The rearrangement joins TRBV5-1 to TRBJ2-7; 7 nucleotides align to TRBD1. The germline CDR1 and CDR2 sequences are SGHRS and YFSETQ. This CDR3 spans 14 amino acids. Germline trimming cut 1 base from V and 2 bases from J; bases unmatched to any gene: 3. The CDR3 bases are TGCGCCAGCAGCTTGATAGACAGGGCCTACGAGCAGTACGTC. This sequence encodes CASSLIDRAYEQYV.

In this sample, this clonotype turned up a few times. The J gene is TRBJ1-5, the V gene TRBV19; TRBD1 is a possible D gene (6 bases). Germline CDR1 and CDR2: LNHDA and SQIVND (reference sequence). V lost 5 bases, J lost 3 bases, and 14 bases lay in between. The CDR3 loop spans 15 amino acids. This chain's CDR3 is CASSARWGHNQPQHF. The CDR3 DNA sequence: TGTGCCAGTAGTGCCCGGTGGGGGCACAATCAGCCCCAGCATTTT. Full variable domain (outside the CDR3, taken from reference TRBV19 and TRBJ1-5): DGGITQSPKYLFRKEGQNVTLSCEQNLNHDAMYWYRQDPGQGLRLIYYSQIVNDFQKGDIAEGYSVSREKKESFPLTVTSAQKNPTAFYLCASSARWGHNQPQHFGDGTRLSIL.

This clonotype turned up a few times. The chain uses TRBV4-3 and TRBJ2-6; D might be TRBD2 (6 bases). Germline CDR1 LGHNA, CDR2 YSLEER. The CDR3 sequence is 20 residues long. V was shortened by 0 bases and J by 0 bases, with 18 bases between the two germline ends. The CDR3 is CASSQEFLSGTNSGANVLTF. The CDR3, as DNA: TGCGCCAGCAGCCAAGAATTCCTTAGCGGAACTAACTCTGGGGCCAACGTCCTGACTTTC.

This clonotype was seen a single time. The CDR3 region is CASSLAEGETQYF. The DNA for the CDR3 is TGCGCCAGCAGCTTGGCCGAAGGCGAGACCCAGTACTTC. V is TRBV5-1 and J is TRBJ2-5, with D unclear. CDR1 and CDR2 (germline): SGHRS, YFSETQ. The V end lost 0 bases, the J end lost 5 bases, and 8 bases lay between the germline ends. The CDR3 is 13 amino acids. The variable domain in full, with the rest retrieved from reference TRBV5-1 and TRBJ2-5, is KAGVTQTPRYLIKTRGQQVTLSCSPISGHRSVSWYQQTPGQGLQFLFEYFSETQRNKGNFPGRFSGRQFSNSRSEMNVSTLELGDSALYLCASSLAEGETQYFGPGTRLLVL.

Only a few counts were recorded for this clonotype. The chain has TRBV9 and TRBJ2-2; 7 positions match TRBD2. The V segment lost 1 base and the J segment 6 bases; nucleotides outside the gene matches: 12. Germline V gene data show CDR1 as SGDLS and CDR2 as YYNGEE. The CDR3 contains 17 residues. The CDR3 region has the DNA TGTGCCAGCAGCGTAAGGGAGCTGGCAGGGAGGGCCGGGGAGCTGTTTTTT. This translates into CASSVRELAGRAGELFF.